This TCR beta chain was sequenced during a study of breast tumors, draining lymph nodes, adjacent tissues. MiXCR, run by TCRdb on the multiplex PCR reads, gives a single entry per CDR3 protein. The table includes some 150,000 distinct CDR3 sequences, 20% to 25% detected once. This CDR3 region has 14 residues. V gave up 3 bases and J gave up 8 bases, with 16 bases separating them. CDR1 is LNHNV and CDR2 is YYDKDF in the germline V gene (reference sequence). Study outcomes and limitations: The lymph node origin of tumor T cells was framed as consistent with a hypothesis, not demonstrated. Most tumor T cells seemingly derive from lymph node, then expand in tumor. Tumors had less TCR diversity than lymph nodes, more than nontumor tissue.

Samples came from axillary lymph nodes draining the breast cancer. In its sample, this clonotype was seen many times. Its antigen is as yet unknown. The TCR sequence derives from a female donor with breast cancer. Some clones in this sample may be carry-over from other donors' samples. The chain links TRBV15 to TRBJ1-2; D may be TRBD1 (5 bases). Sequenced material: axillary lymph node tissue. The CDR3 reads CATSRAGGGPGYTF. Here the CDR3 DNA reads TGTGCCACCAGCAGGGCGGGCGGGGGTCCGGGCTACACCTTC.